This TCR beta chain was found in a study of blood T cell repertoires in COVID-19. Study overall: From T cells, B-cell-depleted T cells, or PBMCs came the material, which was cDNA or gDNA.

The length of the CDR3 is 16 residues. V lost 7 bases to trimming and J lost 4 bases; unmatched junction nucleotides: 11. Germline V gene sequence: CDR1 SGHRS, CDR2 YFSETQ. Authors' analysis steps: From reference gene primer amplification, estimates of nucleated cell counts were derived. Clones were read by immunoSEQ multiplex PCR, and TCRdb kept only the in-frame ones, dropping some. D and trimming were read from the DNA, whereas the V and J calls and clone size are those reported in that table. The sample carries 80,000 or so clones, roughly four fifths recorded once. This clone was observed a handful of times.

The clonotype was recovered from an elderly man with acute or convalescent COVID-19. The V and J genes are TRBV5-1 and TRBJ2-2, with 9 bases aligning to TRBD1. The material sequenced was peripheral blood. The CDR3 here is CASLVPKGQGTGELFF. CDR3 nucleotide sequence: TGCGCCAGCCTAGTCCCCAAGGGACAGGGCACCGGGGAGCTGTTTTTT. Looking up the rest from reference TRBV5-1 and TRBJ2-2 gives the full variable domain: KAGVTQTPRYLIKTRGQQVTLSCSPISGHRSVSWYQQTPGQGLQFLFEYFSETQRNKGNFPGRFSGRQFSNSRSEMNVSTLELGDSALYLCASLVPKGQGTGELFFGEGSRLTVL.